A single sample gave rise to the 27 T cell receptor beta chains below, sequenced in a study of blood T cell repertoires in COVID-19. Using immunoSEQ multiplex PCR, the repertoire was profiled, and TCRdb retains in-frame clones only, with some absent. The table records 80,000 or so clones, roughly four fifths of them present only once. Sequencing was done on a sample of peripheral blood. The receptors were gathered from a human donor in a cohort sampled during active COVID-19.

V usage is TRBV19 and J usage is TRBJ2-1, with 11 bases that match TRBD2. The V segment lost 5 bases and the J segment 7 bases; nucleotides outside the gene matches: 10. The CDR3 extends over 16 amino acids. CDR1 is LNHDA and CDR2 is SQIVND in the germline V gene (reference sequence). The CDR3 bases are TGTGCCAGTAGTCGGCCCCGACTAGCGGGGTCTAATGAGCAGTTCTTC. Its protein is CASSRPRLAGSNEQFF.

The V call is TRBV6-5, the J call TRBJ2-5, with D tentatively TRBD1 (5 bases). V lost 2 bases and J lost 5, with 18 bases in between. The CDR3 is 16 residues long. Germline assignment: CDR1 MNHEY and CDR2 SVGAGI. The CDR3 DNA reads TGTGCCAGCAGTTACCTAGGTGGGGCTAAGGCGGAGACCCAGTACTTC. Its protein is CASSYLGGAKAETQYF.

The chain carries TRBV6-5 and TRBJ1-1; 7 bases fit TRBD1. This CDR3 region has 15 residues. The trim removed 5 bases at V and 4 bases at J, leaving 10 bases unmatched. Germline lookup yields CDR1 MNHEY and CDR2 SVGAGI. CDR3 protein: CASSRSGTVGTEAFF. CDR3 DNA: TGTGCCAGCAGTCGCTCCGGGACAGTGGGCACTGAAGCTTTCTTT.

The V call is TRBV28, the J call TRBJ2-7; D possibly corresponds to TRBD1 (6 bases). Deletions cut 2 bases from V and 3 bases from J, with 17 bases between. CDR1 is MDHEN and CDR2 is SYDVKM in the germline V gene. The CDR3 loop spans 16 amino acids. The CDR3 region has the DNA TGTGCCAGCAGTTTAAGGGGGTCAGGACACCTCTACGAGCAGTACTTC. Its protein is CASSLRGSGHLYEQYF.

V gene TRBV28 combines with J gene TRBJ1-2; weak D call: TRBD1 (5 bases). The CDR3 covers 12 residues. The ends were cut back, 11 bases at V and 8 bases at J, with 18 bases in the middle. Germline V CDR1 and CDR2: MDHEN, SYDVKM. The CDR3 bases are TGTGCCGGCGGAGGGGTCGTAAGCGGCTACACCTTC. This encodes CAGGGVVSGYTF.

This rearrangement joins TRBV7-9 to TRBJ2-7; D remains unclear. CDR1 is SEHNR and CDR2 is FQNEAQ in the germline V gene (reference sequence). V lost 5 bases, J lost 3 bases, and 5 bases lay in between. The CDR3 is made up of 11 amino acids. The CDR3 DNA sequence: TGTGCCAGCAGCCCCCTCTACGAGCAGTACTTC. This encodes CASSPLYEQYF.

The chain recombines TRBV4-2 with TRBJ1-1; tentatively, D is TRBD1 (5 bases). The CDR3 runs 16 residues. V shed 1 base and J shed 4 bases, with 16 bases lying between them. The germline V gene has CDR1 LGHNA and CDR2 YNFKEQ. The CDR3 coding sequence is TGTGCCAGCAGCCAAGTAATCGGCAGGGATGGCACTGAAGCTTTCTTT. Translated, it gives CASSQVIGRDGTEAFF.

The J gene is TRBJ1-5, the V gene TRBV19; D is uncertain. This CDR3 comprises 17 residues. Per germline, CDR1 LNHDA and CDR2 SQIVND (reference sequence). V was shortened by 3 bases and J by 4 bases, with 19 bases between the two germline ends. CDR3 residues: CASSIVPTRTRNQPQHF. The CDR3 nucleotides read TGTGCCAGTAGTATCGTTCCGACACGGACTAGGAATCAGCCCCAGCATTTT.

The J gene is TRBJ1-2, the V gene TRBV20-1; D is unresolved. Deletions cut 0 bases from V and 4 bases from J, with 3 bases between. Germline loops: CDR1 DFQATT, CDR2 SNEGSKA (reference sequence). This CDR3 has 11 amino acids. The CDR3 is CSARESYGYTF. CDR3 sequence (DNA): TGCAGTGCTAGAGAGAGCTATGGCTACACCTTC.

The table lists this clone with a few counts. The chain joins TRBV5-1 to TRBJ2-7; 8 bases agree with TRBD1. V dropped 1 base and J dropped 4; count of bases not matched to a gene: 4. The CDR3 runs 14 residues. CDR1 is SGHRS and CDR2 is YFSETQ in the germline V gene. CDR3 DNA: TGCGCCAGCAGCTTGCAACAGGGGGTGTACGAGCAGTACTTC. This translates into CASSLQQGVYEQYF.

The V and J genes are TRBV5-6 and TRBJ1-5; no firm D call. V was pared by 1 base and J by 5 bases, with 13 bases between. This CDR3 is built from 15 residues. Germline V gives CDR1 SGHDT, CDR2 YYEEEE. In DNA, the CDR3 is TGTGCCAGCAGCTTGTGGGCGGAGGCCCATCAGCCCCAGCATTTT. Amino acid sequence: CASSLWAEAHQPQHF.

This clone was seen only once. The genes are TRBV3-1 (or the pseudogene TRBV3-2) and TRBJ1-3; D uncertain. The germline V and J ends were trimmed by 0 bases and 2 bases, with 14 bases remaining between them. The CDR3 totals 17 residues. Germline CDR1 and CDR2: LGHDT and YNNKEL (reference sequence). The CDR3 DNA sequence: TGTGCCAGCAGCCAAGATTTCGGACTCCCCGCTGGAAACACCATATATTTT. Translation: CASSQDFGLPAGNTIYF.

V gene TRBV11-2 combines with J gene TRBJ1-6, with 7 bases fitting TRBD1. The CDR3 loop spans 16 amino acids. V shed 1 base, J shed 7 bases, and the junction held 7 bases outside the gene matches. Germline V gene sequence: CDR1 SGHAT, CDR2 FQNNGV. CDR3: CASSLVRRGQNSPLHF. The CDR3 DNA follows: TGTGCCAGCAGCTTAGTGAGGAGGGGGCAGAATTCACCCCTCCACTTT.

In DNA form, the CDR3 reads TGCGCCAGCAGCCAAGAAAGACTTCCCCAAGAGACCCAGTACTTC. Its translation: CASSQERLPQETQYF. The chain carries TRBV4-1 and TRBJ2-5; no definite D call. Trimming left V 0 bases short and J 1 base short, with 9 bases between. Per germline, CDR1 MGHRA and CDR2 YSYEKL. The CDR3 is 15 residues long.

The chain couples TRBV12-5 to TRBJ2-1, with 8 bases fitting TRBD1. CDR1 is LGHNT, CDR2 FRNRAP, per germline. Germline trimming cut 2 bases from V and 9 bases from J; bases unmatched to any gene: 12. CDR3 length: 16 amino acids. The CDR3 region is CASGLLQGAGLGEQFF. DNA for the CDR3: TGTGCTAGTGGTTTGCTTCAGGGGGCCGGCCTCGGTGAGCAGTTCTTC. The complete variable domain, with remaining parts taken from reference TRBV12-5 and TRBJ2-1, reads DARVTQTPRHKVTEMGQEVTMRCQPILGHNTVFWYRQTMMQGLELLAYFRNRAPLDDSGMPKDRFSAEMPDATLATLKIQPSEPRDSAVYFCASGLLQGAGLGEQFFGPGTRLTVL.

The J gene is TRBJ1-3, the V gene TRBV2; possible D gene TRBD1, 6 bases. Trimming shortened V by 6 bases and J by 4 bases, and 10 bases separated the two germline ends. This CDR3 has 13 amino acids. Germline loops: CDR1 SNHLY, CDR2 FYNNEI. CDR3 sequence reads: CASRGARGNTIYF. DNA of the CDR3: TGTGCCAGCAGGGGGGCCAGAGGAAACACCATATATTTT. Drawing the rest from reference TRBV2 and TRBJ1-3, the complete variable domain is EPEVTQTPSHQVTQMGQEVILRCVPISNHLYFYWYRQILGQKVEFLVSFYNNEISEKSEIFDDQFSVERPDGSNFTLKIRSTKLEDSAMYFCASRGARGNTIYFGEGSWLTVV.

The chain links TRBV29-1 to TRBJ2-1; 13 positions match TRBD2. This CDR3 region has 14 residues. With V trimmed by 7 bases and J by 6 bases, 6 bases remained unmatched. Germline CDR1 reads SQVTM; CDR2 reads ANQGSEA. CDR3 nucleotides: TGCAGCGCCGATGGGACTAGCGGGACCAATGAGCAGTTCTTC. Translation: CSADGTSGTNEQFF.

J is TRBJ2-3 and V is TRBV15, with TRBD2 identical over 13 bases. V was clipped by 0 bases and J by 1 base; unmatched bases: 10. The germline V gene encodes CDR1 LNHNV and CDR2 YYDKDF (reference sequence). This CDR3 has 20 residues. The CDR3 region has the DNA TGTGCCACCAGCAGAGAAGCCCCTCAACTAGCGGGAGGGGGCACAGATACGCAGTATTTT. Residues: CATSREAPQLAGGGTDTQYF.

The V call is TRBV23-1, the J call TRBJ1-2; D call uncertain. TRBV23-1 is assigned to the ORF class and has an uncertain function. CDR3 length: 16 residues. The V end lost 0 bases, the J end lost 4 bases, and 15 bases lay between the germline ends. The CDR3 nucleotides are TGCGCCAGCAGTCAATCTGGTGGCTTGGAGGGCTATGGCTACACCTTC. This codes for CASSQSGGLEGYGYTF.

V usage is TRBV30 and J usage is TRBJ1-1; 9 nucleotides agree with TRBD1. CDR1 and CDR2 from the germline V gene are GTSNPN and SVGIG (reference sequence). Trimming took 7 bases from V and 0 from J; bases not matched to a gene: 9. This CDR3 spans 15 amino acids. The CDR3 DNA is TGTGCCTCCGACGGGACAGGGCGCATGAACACTGAAGCTTTCTTT. Its translation is CASDGTGRMNTEAFF.

This clone was counted between two and nine times. The chain uses TRBV7-9 and TRBJ2-7; D gene ambiguous. Germline CDR1 SEHNR, CDR2 FQNEAQ (reference sequence). The CDR3 runs 12 residues. V dropped 1 base and J dropped 7 bases, with 8 bases sitting between them. CDR3 coding DNA: TGTGCCAGCAGCTTAGTGCCCGGGGAGCAGTACTTC. Its protein product is CASSLVPGEQYF.

This clone was seen more than once but under ten times. This chain connects TRBV2 to TRBJ2-1, with TRBD1 identical over 9 bases. V dropped 8 bases and J dropped 15; count of bases not matched to a gene: 8. This CDR3 has 11 amino acids. Germline values: CDR1 SNHLY, CDR2 FYNNEI. The CDR3 region has the DNA TGTGCCAGCCGGGACAGGGAACGGCCGTTCTTC. Its protein product is CASRDRERPFF.

The rearrangement links TRBV7-2 to TRBJ1-4; maybe TRBD1 (5 bases). The length of the CDR3 is 14 residues. Germline CDR1 reads SGHTA; CDR2 reads FQGNSA. V was pared by 1 base and J by 10 bases, with 13 bases between. This CDR3 reads CASSLDRVQGKLFF. CDR3 sequence (DNA): TGTGCCAGCAGCTTAGATAGGGTTCAGGGAAAACTGTTTTTT.

This clone showed up just a few times. In DNA, the CDR3 is TGTGCCAGCAGTTTACAGGGAATCGGCTTGACAGATACGCAGTATTTT. It is translated as CASSLQGIGLTDTQYF. The J gene is TRBJ2-3, the V gene TRBV6-2 or TRBV6-3, with a weak D call TRBD1 (6 bases). Germline CDR1 reads MNHEY; CDR2 reads SVGEGT. The CDR3 spans 16 residues. Trimming cost V 4 bases and J 3 bases, with 17 bases left between them.

V is TRBV28 and J is TRBJ2-3, with TRBD2 matching 12 bases. The CDR3 runs 16 residues. V gave up 3 bases and J gave up 4 bases; unmatched junction bases: 5. The germline gives CDR1 MDHEN, CDR2 SYDVKM. CDR3 in amino acids: CASSFRLAGAPDTQYF. CDR3 DNA: TGTGCCAGCAGTTTCAGACTAGCGGGAGCCCCAGATACGCAGTATTTT.

The genes are TRBV14 and TRBJ1-3, with 7 bases lining up with TRBD1. The J segment lost 8 bases and the V segment lost 1 base, leaving 11 bases of the junction unmatched. CDR1 is SGHDN, CDR2 FVKESK, per germline. The CDR3 consists of 16 residues. In DNA, the CDR3 is TGTGCCAGCAGCCAAGGGGACAGCTTTCCGCGGGACACCATATATTTT. Translating it yields CASSQGDSFPRDTIYF.

V is TRBV5-1 and J is TRBJ2-7; 9 nucleotides agree with TRBD2. The CDR3 runs to 15 residues. Germline CDR1 reads SGHRS; CDR2 reads YFSETQ. V lost 7 bases and J lost 0; bases outside the gene matches: 8. CDR3 nucleotides: TGCGCCAGCGCTCGTGAGCGGGGGGACTCCTACGAGCAGTACTTC. As protein: CASARERGDSYEQYF.